The 4 T cell receptor beta chains listed next were all sequenced from one sample in a study of tumor-infiltrating lymphocytes in primary liver carcinoma. A constant-region primer primed TCR beta cDNA synthesis from 400 to 550 ng of total RNA. Researchers made the TCR beta libraries by running three nested multiplex PCR rounds with slightly modified ARM-PCR. Primers for the first two PCR rounds were TRBV1-TRBV30 forward primers and a C-beta reverse primer (approximately 10 cycles per round). MiXCR, run by TCRdb on the multiplex PCR reads, gives a single entry per CDR3 protein. The data contain 45,000 to 65,000 distinct CDR3 sequences, about 77% of them seen just once; the ten biggest clones take up less than 25%. Co-extraction yielded RNA and DNA from roughly 21-30 mg of unsorted bulk tissue. Sequencing was performed on liver tumor tissue from sampling region 5. Regarding subset: tumor region T5, tumor centre. The receptor source for this set is a man aged 40-55 years with primary liver carcinoma and hepatitis B virus infection.

This clonotype was found a few times. The J gene is TRBJ2-7, the V gene TRBV28, with unresolved D. The CDR3 length is 12 residues. The germline gives CDR1 MDHEN, CDR2 SYDVKM. V lost 6 bases to trimming and J lost 6 bases, with 12 bases between them. In nucleotides, the CDR3 is TGTGCCAGCAGGCCACCACGGGCCGAGCAGTACTTC. It codes for CASRPPRAEQYF.

About this clonotype itself: Lacking the conserved final phenylalanine or tryptophan, this CDR3 likely reflects a read error. V gene TRBV29-1 combines with J gene TRBJ2-5; D uncertain. This CDR3 has 14 residues. In germline, CDR1 is SQVTM, CDR2 ANQGSEA. The CDR3 here is CSIEDVTSQETQYY. In nucleotides, the CDR3 is TGCAGCATTGAAGATGTGACGTCCCAAGAGACCCAGTACTAC.

Points on this clonotype: Relative to the germline gene, one junction end is altered; a read error may explain this. The chain recombines TRBV11-2 with TRBJ2-1; D is undetermined. CDR1 and CDR2 (germline): SGHAT, FQNNGV. CDR3 size: 14 residues. Here the CDR3 reads CASGLYLLVSEQFF. As DNA, the CDR3 is TGTGCCAGCGGCTTATACCTGCTAGTTAGTGAGCAGTTCTTC.

This chain connects TRBV11-2 to TRBJ1-5, with 10 bases lining up with TRBD1. V was clipped by 5 bases and J by 2 bases; unmatched bases: 3. The CDR3 runs to 15 residues. Germline CDR1 SGHAT, CDR2 FQNNGV. The chain's CDR3 is CASSGQGGGNQPQHF. The CDR3 DNA reads as TGTGCCAGCAGCGGACAGGGGGGAGGCAATCAGCCCCAGCATTTT.